This TCR beta chain was identified in a study of response to subunit inactivated influenza vaccine. TCRdb reanalysed the RT-PCR reads using MiXCR and keeps one entry per CDR3 protein. Among about 170,000 distinct CDR3 sequences listed, approximately 12% were seen once. Worth noting for this clonotype: Its antigen is unidentified.

Whole-study results and caveats: T cells newly recruited by each seasonal influenza vaccination are few, the authors suggested.

V was pared by 2 bases and J by 2 bases, with 0 bases of the junction left unmatched. CDR1 and CDR2 (germline): ENHRY, SYGVKD. The CDR3 extends over 13 amino acids. V usage is TRBV10-3 and J usage is TRBJ2-7; TRBD1 agrees at 7 bases. The specimen was CD8+ T cells sorted from PBMCs, collected around 2 years after vaccination. The receptor's source is a man aged 50 to 69 who received an inactivated influenza vaccine. CDR3 residues: CAISEGQAYEQYF. The CDR3 coding sequence is TGTGCCATCAGTGAGGGACAGGCCTACGAGCAGTACTTC.